This T cell receptor (beta chain) was found in a study of shared clonotypes between healthy human individuals. The wider study: CD8 memory received one plate per donor, CD8 naive two, CD4 memory three and CD4 naive three. Notes on the study in general: Clonotype sharing across donors was expected to vary with sequencing depth.

This CDR3 region has 16 residues. Trimming pared 5 bases from V and 4 bases from J, leaving 20 bases between. CDR1 is SGHNT, CDR2 YENEEA, per germline. On this clone itself: Its matching antigen is unknown.

Libraries were prepared by immunoSEQ multiplex PCR; TCRdb keeps only in-frame clonotypes and omits some of them. The sample has about 1.5 million clones, nearly 99% seen once. The chain uses TRBV11-3 and TRBJ2-5, with D possibly being TRBD2 (6 bases). Source material: naive CD4+ T cells sorted from blood. Indicated subset: CD45RA+ positively selected. The origin of this receptor is a man aged 25 to 40 in good health. CDR3: CASSQGVDAGGETQYF. The CDR3 DNA is TGTGCCAGCAGCCAAGGGGTGGATGCCGGGGGAGAGACCCAGTACTTC.